These 19 T cell receptor beta chains came from one sample sequenced in a study of molecular identifiers for immune sequencing clone quantification. MiXCR was run by TCRdb on the PCR reads, yielding one entry per CDR3 protein. This table has 80,000 to 100,000 distinct CDR3 sequences, 20% to 30% appearing once. Input material: naive CD8+ T cells from blood, with Jurkat cell RNA spiked in. Subset indicated: FACS-sorted CD8+CD4-CCR7+CD45RA+ naive T cells. The receptors were gathered from a human donor in good health. Some libraries in this study had Jurkat cell RNA spiked in.

In its sample, this clonotype was seen many times. This chain joins TRBV4-1 and TRBJ2-7, with TRBD2 as a possible D gene (6 bases). Germline CDR1 MGHRA, CDR2 YSYEKL. The CDR3 has 14 residues. The ends were cut back, 1 base at V and 7 bases at J, with 14 bases in the middle. The CDR3 sequence is CASSQVGGPREQYF. The CDR3, as DNA: TGCGCCAGCAGCCAAGTGGGAGGACCCAGGGAGCAGTACTTC.

The table lists this clonotype with many counts. The rearrangement joins TRBV6-5 to TRBJ1-6; no clear D. Between the trimmed V and J ends, which lost 6 bases and 0 bases, there was a span of 15 bases. The CDR3 length is 17 residues. Germline assignment: CDR1 MNHEY and CDR2 SVGAGI. The CDR3 DNA is TGTGCCAGCAGACCGGGCCCACAACTCTCCTATAATTCACCCCTCCACTTT. This translates into CASRPGPQLSYNSPLHF.

This clonotype was seen a handful of times. This chain uses TRBV3-1 with TRBJ2-1, with TRBD1 as a possible D gene (5 bases). The CDR3 consists of 15 residues. Germline CDR1 reads LGHDT; CDR2 reads YNNKEL (reference sequence). With 0 bases removed from V and 3 bases from J, the gap between germline ends came to 9 bases. CDR3 region: CASSQDGASYNEQFF. Written as DNA, the CDR3 is TGTGCCAGCAGCCAAGATGGGGCTAGCTACAATGAGCAGTTCTTC.

Worth noting for this clonotype: It may be a read error: a sequence one base away is much more abundant. The rearrangement uses TRBV27 and TRBJ2-1; weak D call: TRBD1 (5 bases). CDR1 and CDR2 (germline): MNHEY, SMNVEV (reference sequence). This CDR3 region has 13 residues. CDR3 protein: CASSYTGYKEQFF. In DNA, the CDR3 is TGTGCCAGCAGTTATACAGGCTACAAAGAGCAGTTCTTC.

This clonotype was found many times. V usage is TRBV20-1 and J usage is TRBJ2-7, with 7 bases matching TRBD1. The CDR3 is 14 residues long. Losses at the gene ends were 3 bases for V and 3 bases for J; bases not matched to a gene: 8. Looked up from germline, CDR1 is DFQATT and CDR2 is SNEGSKA (reference sequence). CDR3 amino acids: CSASITGADYEQYF. CDR3 DNA sequence: TGCAGTGCTAGTATCACAGGGGCCGACTACGAGCAGTACTTC.

As for this clonotype: It may be a read error: a sequence one base away is much more abundant. This rearrangement joins TRBV7-9 to TRBJ1-4; D is undetermined. This CDR3 region has 12 residues. The germline CDR1 and CDR2 sequences are SEHNR and FQNEAQ (reference sequence). This CDR3 reads CASSLYTEKPFF. The CDR3, as DNA: TGTGCCAGCAGCCTCTACACAGAAAAACCGTTTTTT.

This clonotype was seen at least ten times. The chain uses TRBV7-6 and TRBJ2-3; the match to TRBD2 covers 9 bases. The CDR3 consists of 18 residues. With 6 bases clipped from V and 2 bases from J, the junction kept 15 bases outside the gene matches. The germline V gene encodes CDR1 SGHVS and CDR2 FNYEAQ. The CDR3 spells CASRLKMASGVFTDTQYF. For the CDR3, the DNA is TGTGCCAGCAGACTGAAGATGGCTAGCGGGGTTTTCACAGATACGCAGTATTTT.

The DNA for the CDR3 is TGTGCCAGCAGTCCAAGGACCGGGCAGCCCCAGCATTTT. Its translation: CASSPRTGQPQHF. The rearrangement links TRBV27 to TRBJ1-5; D unclear. This CDR3 region has 13 residues. The V gene lost 5 bases and the J gene lost 7 bases, with 12 bases spanning the gap. Germline V gives CDR1 MNHEY, CDR2 SMNVEV (reference sequence).

The sample holds many counts of this clonotype. The V and J genes are TRBV15 and TRBJ2-3; 14 positions agree with TRBD2. This CDR3 has 17 amino acids. The junction had 5 bases not matched to a gene; V was cut back by 0 bases and J by 6 bases. Germline values: CDR1 LNHNV, CDR2 YYDKDF (reference sequence). The CDR3 protein is CATSREGGTSGSDTQYF. The CDR3 bases are TGTGCCACCAGCAGAGAGGGGGGGACTAGCGGGAGCGATACGCAGTATTTT.

On this clonotype itself: An end of the junction does not agree with germline; a read error may underlie this. The V and J genes are TRBV6-2 or TRBV6-3 and TRBJ2-5, with D possibly matching TRBD1 (6 bases). Germline V gene data show CDR1 as MNHEY and CDR2 as SVGEGT. This CDR3 has 13 residues. CDR3 amino acids: CANSSEQGTAQYF. The DNA of the CDR3 is TGTGCCAACAGTTCGGAACAGGGAACGGCCCAGTACTTC.

This clonotype was counted between two and nine times. The genes are TRBV12-3 or TRBV12-4 and TRBJ1-1; D remains unclear. V lost 3 bases to trimming and J lost 0 bases, with 11 bases between them. There are 15 residues in the CDR3. CDR3 DNA: TGTGCCAGCAGTTTGACCTGGGTTATGAACACTGAAGCTTTCTTT. Translated: CASSLTWVMNTEAFF.

To note about this clonotype: This sequence may be a read error, since a much larger clone differs from it by one base. The chain couples TRBV4-3 to TRBJ1-2; D unclear. Germline lookup yields CDR1 LGHNA and CDR2 YSLEER. This CDR3 has 15 amino acids. In DNA form, the CDR3 reads TGCGCCAGCAGCCCGTGGTCCAGTGGATCCTATGGCCACACCTTC. Protein product: CASSPWSSGSYGHTF.

This chain joins TRBV7-9 and TRBJ2-1; 9 bases are shared with TRBD2. The CDR3 consists of 16 residues. From germline, CDR1 is SEHNR and CDR2 FQNEAQ (reference sequence). J was trimmed by 3 bases and V by 1 base; bases with no gene match: 4. In DNA, the CDR3 is TGTGCCAGCAGCTTAGTCCTAGCGGGACTCTACAATGAGCAGTTCTTC. Amino acid sequence: CASSLVLAGLYNEQFF. Supplemented by reference TRBV7-9 and TRBJ2-1, the full variable domain reads DTGVSQNPRHKITKRGQNVTFRCDPISEHNRLYWYRQTLGQGPEFLTYFQNEAQLEKSRLLSDRFSAERPKGSFSTLEIQRTEQGDSAMYLCASSLVLAGLYNEQFFGPGTRLTVL.

This clonotype has at least ten counts. V usage is TRBV12-3 or TRBV12-4 and J usage is TRBJ2-5; 10 bases map to TRBD1. The CDR3 totals 14 residues. V shed 5 bases, J shed 3 bases, and the junction held 3 bases outside the gene matches. CDR3 protein: CASSPGTGEETQYF. CDR3 nucleotide sequence: TGTGCCAGCAGTCCCGGGACAGGGGAAGAGACCCAGTACTTC.

This clonotype was observed a few times. The chain joins TRBV19 to TRBJ1-1, with unresolved D. The CDR3 totals 14 residues. V was trimmed by 4 bases and J by 1 base, leaving 10 bases between them. Germline V gives CDR1 LNHDA, CDR2 SQIVND (reference sequence). CDR3 sequence: CASSSAGWNTEAFF. The CDR3 DNA reads as TGTGCCAGTAGTAGTGCGGGGTGGAACACTGAAGCTTTCTTT.

This clonotype has a count of ten or more. This chain joins TRBV7-9 and TRBJ1-1; 7 bases are shared with TRBD1. CDR1 and CDR2 (germline): SEHNR, FQNEAQ (reference sequence). Germline trimming cut 5 bases from V and 0 bases from J; bases unmatched to any gene: 9. The CDR3 contains 16 residues. The CDR3 reads CASSPTWTGMNTEAFF. In nucleotides, the CDR3 is TGTGCCAGCAGCCCAACGTGGACAGGTATGAACACTGAAGCTTTCTTT.

This chain joins TRBV3-1 and TRBJ1-2; unclear D gene. Trimming shortened V by 0 bases and J by 4 bases, and 6 bases separated the two germline ends. CDR3 length: 13 residues. CDR1 and CDR2 from the germline V gene are LGHDT and YNNKEL (reference sequence). In nucleotides, the CDR3 is TGTGCCAGCAGCCAAGATCTACGCTATGGCTACACCTTC. It is translated as CASSQDLRYGYTF.

Comment on this clonotype: A read error may account for a junction end that differs from germline. This chain connects TRBV20-1 to TRBJ2-1, with D unresolved. Germline assignment: CDR1 DFQATT and CDR2 SNEGSKA (reference sequence). The CDR3 runs to 15 residues. CDR3 sequence reads: CSARDHSTAYNEQSF. Written as DNA, the CDR3 is TGCAGTGCTAGAGATCATAGCACCGCCTACAATGAGCAGTCCTTC.

As concerns this clonotype: Since a much larger clone is just one base distant, this may be a read error. The chain is built from TRBV27 and TRBJ2-7; 7 bases agree with TRBD2. This CDR3 spans 15 amino acids. Germline V gene sequence: CDR1 MNHEY, CDR2 SMNVEV (reference sequence). DNA of the CDR3: TGTGCCAGCAGTGTATCTAGCGGTAACTCCTACGAGCAGTCCTTC. It codes for CASSVSSGNSYEQSF.